The 8 T cell receptor beta chains below all came from one sample that was sequenced in a study of CD8 T cells in ankylosing spondylitis. Study results and limitations: What seemed typical of ankylosing spondylitis blood was a TCR beta motif built from several highly homologous variants.

MiXCR, applied by TCRdb to the 5' RACE reads, yields one record per CDR3 protein. This table holds more than 300,000 distinct CDR3 sequences, under 8.5% found once. The antigens for these receptors are not known. Material: blood, either unsorted or a sorted T cell fraction (not recorded which). The receptor set was obtained from a male donor with ankylosing spondylitis.

Note on this clonotype: One end of the junction is discordant with germline, which a read error may explain. The chain joins TRBV7-6 to TRBJ2-3, with D tentatively TRBD1 or TRBD2 (5 bases each). The CDR3 is 15 residues long. Germline V gene lookup returns CDR1 SGHVS and CDR2 FNYEAQ. The CDR3 here is CASSLESRGADTQYF. The DNA of the CDR3 is TGTGCCAGCAGCTTAGAATCGAGGGGTGCAGATACGCAGTACTTT.

This clonotype was observed a handful of times. V gene TRBV29-1 combines with J gene TRBJ2-5, with D perhaps TRBD1 or TRBD2 (5 bases each). Trimming removed 7 bases at V and 1 base at J, with 16 bases between. CDR1 SQVTM and CDR2 ANQGSEA come from the germline V gene. This CDR3 comprises 14 residues. The CDR3 here is CSAPDGTFQETQYF. CDR3 nucleotides: TGCAGCGCCCCTGATGGGACCTTCCAAGAGACCCAGTACTTC.

V usage is TRBV20-1 and J usage is TRBJ2-7; 7 nucleotides match TRBD2. Germline CDR1 reads DFQATT; CDR2 reads SNEGSKA (reference sequence). The CDR3 length is 14 residues. V trimming: 3 bases; J trimming: 5 bases; junction bases outside the gene matches: 10. In DNA form, the CDR3 reads TGCAGTGCTAGGGGGGGGATCCAGATTGACGAGCAGTACTTC. Translating it yields CSARGGIQIDEQYF.

This clonotype was recorded a few times. J is TRBJ2-1 and V is TRBV5-1; 8 bases are a match to TRBD2. V shed 2 bases and J 3 bases; nucleotides not matched to a gene: 13. Germline-derived CDR1 and CDR2 are SGHRS and YFSETQ. The CDR3 is 18 residues long. The DNA for the CDR3 is TGCGCCAGCAGCTTTTCTCCGGCGACTAGCGCTTACTACAATGAGCAGTTCTTC. Translated: CASSFSPATSAYYNEQFF.

This rearrangement joins TRBV6-2 or TRBV6-3 to TRBJ2-1; tentative D call: TRBD2 (5 bases). Germline CDR1 and CDR2: MNHEY and SVGEGT. V was cut by 6 bases and J by 10 bases, with 22 bases left in between. This CDR3 has 15 amino acids. This CDR3 reads CASSRLRGSRREQFF. For the CDR3, the DNA is TGTGCCAGCAGCCGTCTGCGAGGGTCTCGTCGGGAGCAGTTCTTC.

The table lists this clonotype with a few counts. The rearrangement links TRBV12-3 or TRBV12-4 to TRBJ2-7; 7 nucleotides agree with TRBD2. V dropped 4 bases and J dropped 4; count of bases not matched to a gene: 10. The CDR3 length is 15 residues. The CDR3 reads CASSSLGGPMYEQYF. CDR3 DNA sequence: TGTGCCAGCAGTTCCCTGGGAGGGCCTATGTACGAGCAGTACTTC.

The chain uses TRBV9 and TRBJ1-1; 9 bases align to TRBD1. The CDR3 contains 14 residues. Germline CDR1 reads SGDLS; CDR2 reads YYNGEE. V was pared by 3 bases and J by 10 bases, with 10 bases of the junction left unmatched. CDR3 sequence (DNA): TGTGCCAGCAGCGGAGCCGGGACAGGGTCTTCAGCTTTCTTT. This codes for CASSGAGTGSSAFF.

The chain links TRBV5-1 to TRBJ2-5, with 8 bases matching TRBD1. From germline, CDR1 is SGHRS and CDR2 YFSETQ. The CDR3 loop spans 15 amino acids. V lost 4 bases, J lost 2 bases, and 7 bases stayed unmatched. The CDR3 is CASSIGQGRQETQYF. CDR3 DNA sequence: TGCGCCAGCAGCATCGGACAGGGTCGGCAAGAGACCCAGTACTTC.